The 30 T cell receptor beta chains given below trace back to one sample, sequenced in a study of OX40 agonist ivuxolimab in advanced cancers. Libraries were prepared by immunoSEQ multiplex PCR; TCRdb keeps only in-frame clonotypes and omits some of them. The data show about 36,000 clones, with about 78% seen just once and roughly a fifth held by the top ten. Sequenced here: CD4+ or CD8+ T cells sorted from blood, sampled in a trial of the OX40 agonist ivuxolimab. The origin of the receptors is an adult with an advanced solid tumor such as melanoma, head and neck, liver or kidney cancer.

The V and J genes are TRBV7-9 and TRBJ2-1; TRBD1 aligns across 8 bases. Germline loops: CDR1 SEHNR, CDR2 FQNEAQ (reference sequence). V dropped 5 bases and J dropped 6; count of bases not matched to a gene: 3. The CDR3 loop spans 13 amino acids. CDR3 in amino acids: CASSPDRVNEQFF. In DNA form, the CDR3 reads TGTGCCAGCAGCCCGGACAGGGTCAATGAGCAGTTCTTC.

V usage is TRBV18 and J usage is TRBJ1-2; tentatively, D is TRBD1 (5 bases). The V end was cut by 4 bases, the J end by 6 bases, with 12 bases between. Looked up from germline, CDR1 is KGHSH and CDR2 is LQKENI. The CDR3 totals 13 residues. CDR3 sequence: CASSRDELDGYTF. The CDR3 DNA reads TGTGCCAGCTCACGGGACGAGTTGGATGGCTACACCTTC. Drawing the rest from reference TRBV18 and TRBJ1-2, the complete variable domain is NAGVMQNPRHLVRRRGQEARLRCSPMKGHSHVYWYRQLPEEGLKFMVYLQKENIIDESGMPKERFSAEFPKEGPSILRIQQVVRGDSAAYFCASSRDELDGYTFGSGTRLTVV.

This chain connects TRBV6-6 to TRBJ2-5; D call uncertain. The length of the CDR3 is 15 residues. Germline assignment: CDR1 MNHNY and CDR2 SVGAGI (reference sequence). Trimming removed 6 bases from V and 5 bases from J, with 19 bases in between. CDR3 DNA: TGTGCCAGCAGGGCCAGATTCGGTTCCACCGAGACCCAGTACTTC. Residues: CASRARFGSTETQYF.

The V gene is TRBV28, the J gene TRBJ2-1; tentatively, D is TRBD1 (6 bases). The germline gives CDR1 MDHEN, CDR2 SYDVKM. Between the trimmed V and J ends, which lost 8 bases and 7 bases, there was a span of 24 bases. The length of the CDR3 is 16 residues. Written as DNA, the CDR3 is TGTGCCAGCGATCACCCGGGACACGAGCTTCGTAATGAGCAGTTCTTC. Translation gives CASDHPGHELRNEQFF. The entire variable domain, with the rest obtained from reference TRBV28 and TRBJ2-1, is as follows: DVKVTQSSRYLVKRTGEKVFLECVQDMDHENMFWYRQDPGLGLRLIYFSYDVKMKEKGDIPEGYSVSREKKERFSLILESASTNQTSMYLCASDHPGHELRNEQFFGPGTRLTVL.

This CDR3 is CASSQDVQIYNEQFF. The CDR3 bases are TGTGCCAGCAGCCAAGATGTTCAGATATACAATGAGCAGTTCTTC. The gene calls are TRBV14 and TRBJ2-1; D not certain. The CDR3 sequence is 15 residues long. CDR1 is SGHDN, CDR2 FVKESK, per germline. Trimming left V 0 bases short and J 4 bases short, with 10 bases between.

V is TRBV27 and J is TRBJ1-5; D may be TRBD1 (6 bases). There are 15 residues in the CDR3. The V gene's germline CDR1 is MNHEY and CDR2 SMNVEV (reference sequence). Deletions cut 6 bases from V and 3 bases from J, with 15 bases between. The chain's CDR3 is CASRAEGGDNQPQHF. The DNA for the CDR3 is TGTGCCAGCAGGGCCGAGGGGGGTGACAATCAGCCCCAGCATTTT.

This clone has just a few counts. V gene TRBV4-1 combines with J gene TRBJ1-6, with 11 bases matching TRBD1. The trim removed 1 base at V and 10 bases at J, leaving 3 bases unmatched. The CDR3 has 15 residues. Germline assignment: CDR1 MGHRA and CDR2 YSYEKL. DNA for the CDR3: TGCGCCAGCAGCCAAGGAGGGACAGGGGGATCACCCCTCCACTTT. Amino acid sequence: CASSQGGTGGSPLHF.

The CDR3 region has the DNA TGTGCCAGTTCGCGGGGGCGGCAAGAGACCCAGTACTTC. Translating gives CASSRGRQETQYF. This chain uses TRBV11-2 with TRBJ2-5, with D possibly being TRBD2 (7 bases). Germline loops: CDR1 SGHAT, CDR2 FQNNGV. V lost 9 bases and J 2 bases, leaving 13 bases between the germline ends. The CDR3 covers 13 residues.

The rearrangement uses TRBV28 and TRBJ1-1, with 8 bases that match TRBD1. This CDR3 spans 15 amino acids. Germline V gene data show CDR1 as MDHEN and CDR2 as SYDVKM. Trimming cost V 6 bases and J 6 bases; bases outside gene matches: 12. CDR3 protein: CASRAPRDRFSEAFF. CDR3 DNA: TGTGCCAGCAGGGCCCCTCGGGACAGGTTTTCTGAAGCTTTCTTT. The complete variable domain, with remaining parts taken from reference TRBV28 and TRBJ1-1, reads DVKVTQSSRYLVKRTGEKVFLECVQDMDHENMFWYRQDPGLGLRLIYFSYDVKMKEKGDIPEGYSVSREKKERFSLILESASTNQTSMYLCASRAPRDRFSEAFFGQGTRLTVV.

The V and J genes are TRBV9 and TRBJ1-4; the match to TRBD1 covers 9 bases. V lost 7 bases and J lost 4; bases outside the gene matches: 2. The length of the CDR3 is 13 residues. Germline values: CDR1 SGDLS, CDR2 YYNGEE. Here the CDR3 reads CASGTGSNEKLFF. In nucleotides, the CDR3 is TGTGCCAGCGGGACAGGGAGTAATGAAAAACTGTTTTTT.

CDR3 sequence reads: CASSLAGGPSLNNNEQFF. CDR3 nucleotides: TGTGCCAGCAGCTTAGCGGGTGGGCCCTCCTTAAATAACAATGAGCAGTTCTTC. The chain recombines TRBV7-9 with TRBJ2-1, with D unresolved. Germline V CDR1 and CDR2: SEHNR, FQNEAQ (reference sequence). The CDR3 has 18 amino acids. Trimming pared 0 bases from V and 5 bases from J, leaving 20 bases between.

The rearrangement joins TRBV27 to TRBJ2-1; 7 nucleotides align to TRBD2. The V and J ends lost 5 bases and 7 bases, in that order; junction bases with no gene match: 5. Germline-derived CDR1 and CDR2 are MNHEY and SMNVEV (reference sequence). This CDR3 is built from 13 residues. Here the CDR3 DNA reads TGTGCCAGCAGTCGACGGGGAGGGAATGAGCAGTTCTTC. The encoded protein is CASSRRGGNEQFF.

The J gene is TRBJ1-5, the V gene TRBV23-1, with D perhaps matching TRBD1 (5 bases). TRBV23-1 falls under the ORF class, with uncertain function. V lost 6 bases and J lost 7, with 19 bases in between. CDR3 length: 15 residues. The CDR3, as DNA: TGCGCCAGCAGCCACACGGACACCCACAGGCAGCCCCAGCATTTT. It translates to CASSHTDTHRQPQHF.

The chain couples TRBV4-1 to TRBJ1-4; D remains ambiguous. CDR3 length: 19 amino acids. V was cut by 4 bases and J by 11 bases, with 32 bases left in between. Per germline, CDR1 MGHRA and CDR2 YSYEKL. The CDR3 nucleotides are TGCGCCAGCAGCCCTACTCACTCAACCCGAAACAGTAACCTGAGGAAACTGTTTTTT. The encoded protein is CASSPTHSTRNSNLRKLFF.

This clone was seen a single time. Other nucleotide sequences from this sample produce the same CDR3. This sequence joins TRBV7-9 and TRBJ2-7; D gene ambiguous. CDR1 is SEHNR and CDR2 is FQNEAQ in the germline V gene (reference sequence). The CDR3 length is 13 residues. Trimming took off 1 base at V and 1 base at J, with 5 bases between the two ends. The CDR3 DNA reads as TGTGCCAGCAGCTTAGACCCATCCTACGAGCAGTACTTC. Translating gives CASSLDPSYEQYF.

V gene TRBV28 combines with J gene TRBJ2-7; TRBD1 aligns across 8 bases. With 5 bases clipped from V and 5 bases from J, the junction kept 8 bases outside the gene matches. The CDR3 loop spans 14 amino acids. From germline, CDR1 is MDHEN and CDR2 SYDVKM. For the CDR3, the DNA is TGTGCCAGCAGTGCAGAGGACAGGGAGGACGAGCAGTACTTC. This gives the protein CASSAEDREDEQYF.

Only a few counts were recorded for this clone. This chain joins TRBV10-1 and TRBJ2-5; 9 bases fit TRBD1. Germline lookup yields CDR1 WNHNN and CDR2 SYGVQD (reference sequence). The J segment lost 5 bases and the V segment lost 2 bases, leaving 6 bases of the junction unmatched. The CDR3 has 15 residues. DNA for the CDR3: TGCGCCAGCAGTGAGGGTACAGGGGGCTACGAGACCCAGTACTTC. Protein sequence: CASSEGTGGYETQYF.

There are a few counts of this clone. The genes are TRBV28 and TRBJ1-2; perhaps TRBD1 as D (5 bases). The length of the CDR3 is 11 residues. Germline V gene sequence: CDR1 MDHEN, CDR2 SYDVKM. V was cut by 3 bases and J by 9 bases, with 8 bases left in between. CDR3: CASSLGGRYTF. The CDR3 DNA reads TGTGCCAGCAGTTTGGGGGGTCGCTACACCTTC.

V is TRBV6-6 and J is TRBJ2-7; the match to TRBD1 covers 7 bases. CDR1 is MNHNY, CDR2 SVGAGI, per germline (reference sequence). The V and J ends lost 3 bases and 3 bases, in that order; junction bases with no gene match: 8. CDR3 length equals 15 residues. CDR3 amino acids: CASSYLGTAVYEQYF. The CDR3 DNA is TGTGCCAGCAGTTATCTCGGGACAGCGGTCTACGAGCAGTACTTC.

The chain joins TRBV2 to TRBJ1-1; D is unresolved. CDR3 length equals 11 residues. Germline CDR1 and CDR2: SNHLY and FYNNEI. Deletions cut 3 bases from V and 5 bases from J, with 4 bases between. In DNA, the CDR3 is TGTGCCAGCAGTGACAGGACTGAAGCTTTCTTT. This gives the protein CASSDRTEAFF.

This chain links TRBV27 with TRBJ1-1, with TRBD1 matching 7 bases. CDR3 size: 15 residues. V gave up 5 bases and J gave up 8 bases; unmatched junction bases: 14. Germline values: CDR1 MNHEY, CDR2 SMNVEV (reference sequence). The chain's CDR3 is CASSQRDRLLSEAFF. The CDR3 DNA follows: TGTGCCAGCAGTCAACGGGACAGACTATTGAGCGAAGCTTTCTTT.

CDR3 residues: CASSLDASTYEQYF. As DNA, the CDR3 is TGCGCCAGCAGCTTGGACGCCTCAACCTACGAGCAGTACTTC. The chain uses TRBV5-1 and TRBJ2-7; D remains ambiguous. Trimming took off 0 bases at V and 2 bases at J, with 9 bases between the two ends. This CDR3 is 14 amino acids long. Germline-derived CDR1 and CDR2 are SGHRS and YFSETQ. Full variable domain (outside the CDR3, taken from reference TRBV5-1 and TRBJ2-7): KAGVTQTPRYLIKTRGQQVTLSCSPISGHRSVSWYQQTPGQGLQFLFEYFSETQRNKGNFPGRFSGRQFSNSRSEMNVSTLELGDSALYLCASSLDASTYEQYFGPGTRLTVT.

The chain joins TRBV2 to TRBJ1-1; no reliable D call. Germline CDR1 SNHLY, CDR2 FYNNEI. V was trimmed by 6 bases and J by 8 bases, leaving 7 bases between them. The CDR3 is 10 residues long. DNA of the CDR3: TGTGCCAGCAGCGGTAAAGAAGCTTTCTTT. Amino acid sequence: CASSGKEAFF.

Concerning this clone itself: The same CDR3 also results from other DNA sequences found in this sample. The V call is TRBV5-1, the J call TRBJ2-2; D remains unclear. In germline, CDR1 is SGHRS, CDR2 YFSETQ. This CDR3 has 15 residues. Deletions cut 1 base from V and 2 bases from J, with 9 bases between. Here the CDR3 reads CASSLRKINTGELFF. The DNA for the CDR3 is TGCGCCAGCAGCTTGAGGAAGATAAACACCGGGGAGCTGTTTTTT.

The chain couples TRBV19 to TRBJ2-1; tentatively, D is TRBD1 (6 bases). Germline V CDR1 and CDR2: LNHDA, SQIVND (reference sequence). The CDR3 has 13 amino acids. V gave up 6 bases and J gave up 4 bases, with 10 bases separating them. The CDR3, as DNA: TGTGCCAGTAGGTTGGACAGTTACAATGAGCAGTTCTTC. Amino acid sequence: CASRLDSYNEQFF.

The chain is built from TRBV7-9 and TRBJ1-5, with D possibly matching TRBD1 (6 bases). Deletions cut 5 bases from V and 4 bases from J, with 18 bases between. This CDR3 contains 16 residues. The germline V gene encodes CDR1 SEHNR and CDR2 FQNEAQ (reference sequence). DNA of the CDR3: TGTGCCAGCAGCCCAGGGGCCCAGGGGTTGAATCAGCCCCAGCATTTT. Its translation is CASSPGAQGLNQPQHF.

This rearrangement joins TRBV28 to TRBJ1-5; 7 nucleotides align to TRBD1. The germline V gene has CDR1 MDHEN and CDR2 SYDVKM. CDR3 length: 14 residues. V dropped 5 bases and J dropped 3; count of bases not matched to a gene: 4. The CDR3 region is CASSPGQFNQPQHF. The CDR3 DNA sequence: TGTGCCAGCAGTCCGGGACAGTTCAATCAGCCCCAGCATTTT.

The rearrangement joins TRBV7-9 to TRBJ2-2; D remains unclear. Germline V gene lookup returns CDR1 SEHNR and CDR2 FQNEAQ (reference sequence). Trimming left V 2 bases short and J 7 bases short, with 8 bases between. The CDR3 has 13 residues. CDR3 sequence (DNA): TGTGCCAGCAGCTTATTAGGCGGCGGGGAGCTGTTTTTT. This gives the protein CASSLLGGGELFF.

The V call is TRBV2, the J call TRBJ2-7, with 8 bases matching TRBD2. V lost 5 bases, J lost 3 bases, and 9 bases stayed unmatched. Germline-derived CDR1 and CDR2 are SNHLY and FYNNEI. This CDR3 has 15 amino acids. CDR3 protein: CASSYRLATIYEQYF. The DNA of the CDR3 is TGTGCCAGCAGTTATAGACTAGCGACAATCTACGAGCAGTACTTC.

Worth noting for this clone: This sample also contains other DNA sequences that code for the same CDR3. This sequence joins TRBV28 and TRBJ1-2; TRBD1 aligns across 7 bases. Germline V CDR1 and CDR2: MDHEN, SYDVKM. The CDR3 is made up of 13 amino acids. The V segment lost 2 bases and the J segment 3 bases; nucleotides outside the gene matches: 0. Here the CDR3 DNA reads TGTGCCAGCAGTTTACAGGGGGACTATGGCTACACCTTC. Protein sequence: CASSLQGDYGYTF.